One sample yielded the 5 T cell receptor beta chains listed below, sequenced in a study of identical twins. MiXCR was run by TCRdb on the 5' RACE reads, yielding one entry per CDR3 protein. Of 1,800,000 or so distinct CDR3 sequences listed, 25% to 35% are singletons. Input material: cord blood. Every receptor here comes from a newborn girl in good health.

This sequence joins TRBV20-1 and TRBJ2-1; TRBD2 aligns across 11 bases. V was pared by 6 bases and J by 7 bases, with 11 bases of the junction left unmatched. In germline, CDR1 is DFQATT, CDR2 SNEGSKA (reference sequence). This CDR3 is built from 15 residues. CDR3 DNA sequence: TGCAGTGCCAAGGGAAGACTAGCGGGATTGAATGAGCAGTTCTTC. This codes for CSAKGRLAGLNEQFF.

This clonotype came up many times. The V and J genes are TRBV28 and TRBJ2-7, with D unresolved. Deletions cut 3 bases from V and 7 bases from J, with 13 bases between. Germline CDR1 is MDHEN and CDR2 is SYDVKM. The CDR3 has 13 amino acids. This chain's CDR3 is CASSLRILGEQYF. The CDR3 region has the DNA TGTGCCAGCAGTTTGAGAATCCTAGGAGAGCAGTACTTC.

The chain joins TRBV16 to TRBJ2-7, with TRBD2 matching over 8 bases. The closer fit of TRBJ2-4 to the DNA end suggests the J call may be wrong. CDR1 is KGHSY, CDR2 FQNENV, per germline. There are 14 residues in the CDR3. Here the CDR3 reads CASSQSARGDIQYF. The CDR3 bases are TGTGCCAGCAGCCAATCCGCGCGGGGGGACATTCAGTACTTC.

This clonotype was observed a handful of times. One end of the junction varies from germline; a read error may be responsible. The chain links TRBV29-1 to TRBJ2-4; the match to TRBD1 covers 9 bases. CDR3 length equals 13 residues. Germline CDR1 SQVTM, CDR2 ANQGSEA. The CDR3, as DNA: TGCAGCTTTGAACAGGGGGCGGAGGGCATTCAGTACTTC. Protein sequence: CSFEQGAEGIQYF.

The chain couples TRBV24-1 to TRBJ2-4, with 15 bases aligning to TRBD2. V trimming: 2 bases; J trimming: 13 bases; junction bases outside the gene matches: 8. The CDR3 contains 16 residues. Germline CDR1 KGHDR, CDR2 SFDVKD. The CDR3, as DNA: TGTGCCACCAGTGATTCCGGGACTAGCGGGAGGAGAACCCAGTACTTC. Protein: CATSDSGTSGRRTQYF.